These T cell receptor beta chains were read from a single sample in a study of blood T cell repertoires in COVID-19. Some clones are missing from TCRdb's copy, which holds only in-frame ones; the method was immunoSEQ multiplex PCR. Found here are more than 250,000 clones, around 90% of them singletons; the top ten hold about 5.7%. Sequencing input: PBMCs or T cells enriched from blood (not recorded which). These receptors were taken from a woman between 35 and 50 years old who had recovered from COVID-19. CDR3s leave out the opening cysteine and the closing phenylalanine or tryptophan. Only part of the rows carry a size: once, few, many, or a class if the clone is expanded.

j_call	clone_size	v_call	cdr3_aa
TRBJ2-7	few	TRBV27	ASRGQGAYEQY
TRBJ2-2	NA	TRBV4-3	ASSQLVGGDTGELF
TRBJ1-1	NA	TRBV18	ASSPVQGNLGTEAF
TRBJ1-2	NA	TRBV14	ASSPDRPGTGIRRGGYT
TRBJ1-5	NA	TRBV28	ASSLRVQPQH
TRBJ2-1	NA	TRBV5-1	ASSLDPTSGDIEQF
TRBJ2-1	once	TRBV28	ASSSNYESSGGAVNEQF
TRBJ1-4	NA	TRBV28	ASTSDLATNEKLF
TRBJ2-1	NA	TRBV7-2	ASSLQASGRDEQF
TRBJ2-7	NA	TRBV7-9	ASSPPGTGNYEQY
TRBJ2-2	NA	TRBV7-8	ASSSGGQGAYGELF
TRBJ2-1	NA	TRBV4-3	ASSQDPLASYNEQF
TRBJ1-4	NA	TRBV6-5	ASSPGRVGEKLF
TRBJ2-7	once	TRBV5-1	ASSLFQGPYEQY
TRBJ1-1	NA	TRBV9	ASSGGTGAPEAF
TRBJ2-2	NA	TRBV7-2	ASSLAWPANTGELF
TRBJ1-2	NA	TRBV2	ASRRGQGTGYT
TRBJ1-2	NA	TRBV30	AWSRNRDRANYGYT
TRBJ1-2	NA	TRBV2	ASSGTGDGYT
TRBJ2-3	NA	TRBV7-3	ASSDLAGTDTQY
TRBJ2-1	once	TRBV29-1	SVVPPGLAYNEQF
TRBJ2-7	NA	TRBV30	AWKMGLASYEQY
TRBJ2-2	NA	TRBV29-1	SALAGGPGGELF
TRBJ1-1	NA	TRBV25-1	ASSDLGETEAF
TRBJ1-2	once	TRBV11-3	ASSLNPRGQGNT
TRBJ2-1	NA	TRBV5-1	ASSVLYNEQF
TRBJ2-7	NA	TRBV5-1	ASSLTSGGAYEQY
TRBJ2-3	NA	TRBV5-6	ASQWRGLVRTDTQY